These 32 T cell receptor beta chains were all obtained from the same sample, sequenced in a study of OX40 agonist ivuxolimab in advanced cancers. The protocol was immunoSEQ multiplex PCR, while the TCRdb copy is restricted to in-frame clones and leaves out a portion. The data show 53,000 or so clones, approximately 84% seen once. This sample comprised CD4+ or CD8+ T cells sorted from blood, obtained in a trial of the OX40 agonist ivuxolimab. The receptor set was obtained from an adult with an advanced solid tumor such as melanoma, head and neck, liver or kidney cancer.

This sequence joins TRBV6-5 and TRBJ2-1; D possibly corresponds to TRBD1 (6 bases). V was shortened by 6 bases and J by 2 bases, with 11 bases between the two germline ends. CDR1 and CDR2 from the germline V gene are MNHEY and SVGAGI. This CDR3 has 14 amino acids. The DNA of the CDR3 is TGTGCCAGCAGGGACCGGGACACCTACAATGAGCAGTTCTTC. It codes for CASRDRDTYNEQFF.

The V and J genes are TRBV19 and TRBJ1-5, with D possibly being TRBD1 (5 bases). The germline gives CDR1 LNHDA, CDR2 SQIVND (reference sequence). Trimming removed 7 bases from V and 2 bases from J, with 18 bases in between. The CDR3 extends over 16 amino acids. Written as DNA, the CDR3 is TGTGCCAGTACCTCGGTGGGGGTAACGCGCAATCAGCCCCAGCATTTT. Its protein is CASTSVGVTRNQPQHF.

V and J are TRBV19 and TRBJ2-1, with a possible D match to TRBD1 (6 bases). This CDR3 is 13 amino acids long. CDR1 is LNHDA, CDR2 SQIVND, per germline (reference sequence). The germline V and J ends were trimmed by 7 bases and 8 bases, with 15 bases remaining between them. DNA of the CDR3: TGTGCCAGTAATGGCCAGGGGTTGCATGAGCAGTTCTTC. It translates to CASNGQGLHEQFF.

The chain joins TRBV4-2 to TRBJ1-1; tentative D call: TRBD1 (6 bases). Deletions cut 0 bases from V and 3 bases from J, with 14 bases between. The CDR3 sequence is 16 residues long. Germline assignment: CDR1 LGHNA and CDR2 YNFKEQ. DNA of the CDR3: TGTGCCAGCAGCCAAGATGGGGGGCGCTTGGACACTGAAGCTTTCTTT. This translates into CASSQDGGRLDTEAFF.

This clone was seen only once. The V and J genes are TRBV5-6 and TRBJ1-2; 8 bases are shared with TRBD1. Per germline, CDR1 SGHDT and CDR2 YYEEEE. The CDR3 runs to 11 residues. Germline trimming cut 4 bases from V and 12 bases from J; bases unmatched to any gene: 5. CDR3 DNA: TGTGCCAGCAGCCGTACAGGGGGACACACCTTC. This encodes CASSRTGGHTF.

DNA of the CDR3: TGCAGCGTTGAAGTAGCTGGAGGTGGCTACACCTTC. Its protein is CSVEVAGGGYTF. The chain links TRBV29-1 to TRBJ1-2; D is ambiguous. This CDR3 comprises 12 residues. V lost 1 base to trimming and J lost 7 bases, with 10 bases between them. Germline-derived CDR1 and CDR2 are SQVTM and ANQGSEA.

The genes are TRBV30 and TRBJ2-7; D gene uncertain. The CDR3 sequence is 13 residues long. The germline V and J ends were trimmed by 3 bases and 2 bases, with 11 bases remaining between them. Germline CDR1 is GTSNPN and CDR2 is SVGIG (reference sequence). The CDR3 region is CAWRSTGTYEQYF. CDR3 DNA: TGTGCCTGGAGATCGACCGGCACCTACGAGCAGTACTTC.

The gene calls are TRBV6-1 and TRBJ1-1, with 7 bases lining up with TRBD1. The CDR3 spans 13 residues. Germline lookup yields CDR1 MNHNS and CDR2 SASEGT. V lost 7 bases, J lost 0 bases, and 2 bases stayed unmatched. CDR3 in DNA: TGTGCCAGCACGACAGGGTTGAACACTGAAGCTTTCTTT. Residues: CASTTGLNTEAFF.

The chain is built from TRBV6-6 and TRBJ2-7; 12 bases match TRBD2. In germline, CDR1 is MNHNY, CDR2 SVGAGI (reference sequence). The CDR3 consists of 14 residues. Trimming cost V 5 bases and J 9 bases; bases outside gene matches: 8. For the CDR3, the DNA is TGTGCCAGCAGTGACGGGGCTAGCGGGAGGGCGCAGTACTTC. It specifies CASSDGASGRAQYF.

The chain couples TRBV6-1 to TRBJ1-1; weak D call: TRBD1 (6 bases). Germline V gene sequence: CDR1 MNHNS, CDR2 SASEGT. The CDR3 length is 13 residues. V was pared by 6 bases and J by 2 bases, with 10 bases between. CDR3 DNA sequence: TGTGCCAGCAGAATACAGGGTAACACTGAAGCTTTCTTT. This sequence encodes CASRIQGNTEAFF.

V usage is TRBV11-2 and J usage is TRBJ2-7, with TRBD2 identical over 11 bases. CDR3 length: 17 residues. With V trimmed by 5 bases and J by 0 bases, 9 bases remained unmatched. The V gene's germline CDR1 is SGHAT and CDR2 FQNNGV. The CDR3 DNA follows: TGTGCCAGCAGCCCACCTTCCGGGACTAGCGGCTCCTACGAGCAGTACTTC. Translated, it gives CASSPPSGTSGSYEQYF.

The genes are TRBV6-1 and TRBJ2-3; D is uncertain. This CDR3 contains 15 residues. Trimming shortened V by 1 base and J by 1 base, and 9 bases separated the two germline ends. The V gene's germline CDR1 is MNHNS and CDR2 SASEGT. The CDR3 nucleotides are TGTGCCAGCAGTGAAGGGCGCTGGGGCACAGATACGCAGTATTTT. This translates into CASSEGRWGTDTQYF.

This chain joins TRBV28 and TRBJ2-3; 9 bases are a match to TRBD2. The CDR3 covers 14 residues. Germline CDR1 MDHEN, CDR2 SYDVKM. The J segment lost 12 bases and the V segment lost 7 bases, leaving 14 bases of the junction unmatched. CDR3 sequence: CASNFGLAGPAQYF. In DNA form, the CDR3 reads TGTGCCAGCAACTTCGGTCTAGCGGGACCGGCCCAGTATTTT.

CDR3 loop: CASNPGGTPGYEQYF. The CDR3 DNA reads TGTGCCAGCAACCCCGGGGGGACGCCGGGCTACGAGCAGTACTTC. V gene TRBV28 combines with J gene TRBJ2-7; 7 bases map to TRBD2. This CDR3 is built from 15 residues. Germline V CDR1 and CDR2: MDHEN, SYDVKM. Trimming cost V 7 bases and J 3 bases; bases outside gene matches: 12.

This chain links TRBV7-2 with TRBJ2-1; 11 nucleotides agree with TRBD2. The CDR3 extends over 17 amino acids. Germline CDR1 SGHTA, CDR2 FQGNSA. The V segment lost 3 bases and the J segment 7 bases; nucleotides outside the gene matches: 11. The CDR3 DNA follows: TGTGCCAGCAGCTTGTTTCAGACTAGCGGGACGGGTAATGAGCAGTTCTTC. It is translated as CASSLFQTSGTGNEQFF.

This clone turned up a few times. Written as DNA, the CDR3 is TGTGCCTGGGAGGGGGCCGCCTACGAGCAGTACTTC. Protein: CAWEGAAYEQYF. V and J are TRBV30 and TRBJ2-7, with 7 bases lining up with TRBD1. V was clipped by 5 bases and J by 2 bases; unmatched bases: 3. CDR3 length: 12 residues. In germline, CDR1 is GTSNPN, CDR2 SVGIG (reference sequence).

Concerning this clone itself: Other DNA sequences in the same sample also yield this CDR3. The DNA for the CDR3 is TGTGCCAGTAGTATAGGGGGGACAGGCGGCGAGCAGTACTTC. Translating gives CASSIGGTGGEQYF. The chain is built from TRBV19 and TRBJ2-7; 8 bases agree with TRBD1. After removal of 1 base from V and 6 bases from J, the junction contained 5 bases not matched to a gene. Per the germline V gene, CDR1 is LNHDA and CDR2 is SQIVND (reference sequence). This CDR3 spans 14 amino acids.

This clone was counted a single time. The chain links TRBV11-2 to TRBJ2-5; tentative D call: TRBD1 (6 bases). The germline V gene encodes CDR1 SGHAT and CDR2 FQNNGV. This CDR3 contains 15 residues. Trimming cost V 0 bases and J 6 bases, with 14 bases left between them. In DNA, the CDR3 is TGTGCCAGCAGCTTAGAGGCCACAGGGTTTAAGACCCAGTACTTC. This codes for CASSLEATGFKTQYF.

This clone was seen only a few times. CDR3 amino acids: CASSATMDTEAFF. The CDR3 DNA follows: TGTGCCAGTAGTGCAACCATGGACACTGAAGCTTTCTTT. The gene calls are TRBV19 and TRBJ1-1; D ambiguous. Trimming left V 5 bases short and J 3 bases short, with 10 bases between. This CDR3 is built from 13 residues. CDR1 is LNHDA, CDR2 SQIVND, per germline (reference sequence). Full variable domain (missing parts from reference TRBV19 and TRBJ1-1): DGGITQSPKYLFRKEGQNVTLSCEQNLNHDAMYWYRQDPGQGLRLIYYSQIVNDFQKGDIAEGYSVSREKKESFPLTVTSAQKNPTAFYLCASSATMDTEAFFGQGTRLTVV.

This chain uses TRBV11-2 with TRBJ2-7, with 9 bases identical to TRBD2. Germline values: CDR1 SGHAT, CDR2 FQNNGV. V was pared by 1 base and J by 7 bases, with 8 bases of the junction left unmatched. This CDR3 has 15 amino acids. CDR3 amino acids: CASSLVASGTGEQYF. CDR3 coding DNA: TGTGCCAGCAGCTTAGTGGCTAGCGGGACTGGTGAGCAGTACTTC.

The rearrangement uses TRBV7-9 and TRBJ2-3, with 7 bases aligning to TRBD2. Germline V gene lookup returns CDR1 SEHNR and CDR2 FQNEAQ (reference sequence). Trimming took 7 bases from V and 2 from J; bases not matched to a gene: 9. The CDR3 runs to 15 residues. CDR3 sequence (DNA): TGTGCCAGCAATTCCAGAGCGGGGAACACAGATACGCAGTATTTT. Its protein product is CASNSRAGNTDTQYF.

The rearrangement uses TRBV21-1 and TRBJ1-5. TRBV21-1 has pseudogene status. The CDR3 length is 17 residues. CDR3 sequence: CASSKARGGAVNQPQHF. The CDR3 bases are TGTGCCAGCAGCAAAGCCCGTGGGGGAGCCGTCAATCAGCCCCAGCATTTT.

The chain employs TRBV10-3 and TRBJ2-7; D is possibly TRBD1 or TRBD2 (5 bases each). Trimming took 2 bases from V and 5 from J, leaving 13 bases between them. Germline CDR1 reads ENHRY; CDR2 reads SYGVKD. The length of the CDR3 is 14 residues. CDR3 residues: CAISERGARDEQYF. For the CDR3, the DNA is TGTGCCATCAGTGAGAGAGGGGCGCGGGACGAGCAGTACTTC.

The V gene is TRBV5-8, the J gene TRBJ2-1; perhaps TRBD2 as D (5 bases). Germline values: CDR1 SGHTS, CDR2 YDEGEE. V lost 9 bases to trimming and J lost 3 bases, with 19 bases between them. CDR3 size: 15 residues. DNA for the CDR3: TGTGCCACACAAATAAGGACGGGATTCTACAATGAGCAGTTCTTC. Translating it yields CATQIRTGFYNEQFF.

The chain links TRBV4-2 to TRBJ2-1; 10 nucleotides align to TRBD1. J gave up 6 bases and V 3 bases, and 2 bases lay outside the gene matches. CDR1 and CDR2 from the germline V gene are LGHNA and YNFKEQ. This CDR3 region has 14 residues. CDR3 in DNA: TGTGCCAGCAGCCAGGGGGACAGGGGCAATGAGCAGTTCTTC. This sequence encodes CASSQGDRGNEQFF.

In this sample, this clone turned up once. The chain uses TRBV2 and TRBJ1-6; D call uncertain. The V and J ends lost 4 bases and 7 bases respectively, with 11 bases between them. CDR3 length: 14 amino acids. The germline gives CDR1 SNHLY, CDR2 FYNNEI. The CDR3 DNA reads TGTGCCAGCAGTGCCAACAGTGAGAATTCACCCCTCCACTTT. Residues: CASSANSENSPLHF.

This chain connects TRBV11-3 to TRBJ1-1, with D possibly being TRBD1 (6 bases). Deletions cut 1 base from V and 4 bases from J, with 16 bases between. This CDR3 is 16 amino acids long. CDR1 is SGHNT, CDR2 YENEEA, per germline. Here the CDR3 DNA reads TGTGCCAGCAGCTTAGGATACAGGGATGGTATCACTGAAGCTTTCTTT. Translation gives CASSLGYRDGITEAFF.

J is TRBJ2-1 and V is TRBV15; a possible D gene is TRBD2 (5 bases). The CDR3 has 12 amino acids. Germline loops: CDR1 LNHNV, CDR2 YYDKDF (reference sequence). V gave up 0 bases and J gave up 8 bases, with 5 bases separating them. In DNA, the CDR3 is TGTGCCACCAGCAGAGAGAGGGATGAGCAGTTCTTC. As protein: CATSRERDEQFF.

This clone was seen a single time. The V and J genes are TRBV5-6 and TRBJ2-2; the match to TRBD2 covers 8 bases. The CDR3 has 16 residues. J lost 4 bases, V lost 3 bases, and 8 bases had no gene match. Germline CDR1 is SGHDT and CDR2 is YYEEEE. CDR3 sequence (DNA): TGTGCCAGCAGCTCCGGGGGGACTAGAGGCACCGGGGAGCTGTTTTTT. Protein sequence: CASSSGGTRGTGELFF.

DNA of the CDR3: TGTGCCAGCAGCTTAGATAGAGGGAGGACTGAAGCTTTCTTT. Translation gives CASSLDRGRTEAFF. The chain joins TRBV11-2 to TRBJ1-1, with no clear D. Germline loops: CDR1 SGHAT, CDR2 FQNNGV. This CDR3 spans 14 amino acids. V shed 0 bases and J shed 5 bases, with 10 bases lying between them.

V and J are TRBV5-1 and TRBJ2-3, with D possibly being TRBD2 (5 bases). CDR1 and CDR2 (germline): SGHRS, YFSETQ. The CDR3 extends over 14 amino acids. V lost 4 bases to trimming and J lost 3 bases, with 12 bases between them. The CDR3: CASSPRTGTDTQYF. In nucleotides, the CDR3 is TGCGCCAGCAGCCCCAGGACGGGGACAGATACGCAGTATTTT.

This clone was counted a few times. The rearrangement uses TRBV19 and TRBJ1-3; tentatively, D is TRBD1 (6 bases). V lost 0 bases and J 0 bases, leaving 9 bases between the germline ends. CDR3 length: 16 amino acids. In germline, CDR1 is LNHDA, CDR2 SQIVND (reference sequence). CDR3 protein: CASSIDRDNSGNTIYF. CDR3 nucleotide sequence: TGTGCCAGTAGTATAGATCGGGACAACTCTGGAAACACCATATATTTT.